This T cell receptor beta chain comes out of a study of shared clonotypes between healthy human individuals. This CDR3 is built from 16 residues. CDR1 and CDR2 from the germline V gene are SGHRS and YFSETQ. The V segment lost 3 bases and the J segment 7 bases; nucleotides outside the gene matches: 13. Sequencing was at deep level. Assay used: immunoSEQ multiplex PCR; TCRdb lists only in-frame clones, some missing. The data contain fewer than 1.8 million clones, 97% to 99% of them singletons. For this clone: Antigen unknown.

Notes on the study in general: When naive CD4 clonotypes were compared across several donors, around 4.6% were shared.

What was sequenced was naive CD4+ T cells sorted from blood. Subset described: CD45RA+ positively selected. This clonotype was sampled from a man aged 30 to 39 in good health. The chain couples TRBV5-1 to TRBJ2-1; TRBD2 agrees at 7 bases. As DNA, the CDR3 is TGCGCCAGCAGCTCATCTAGCGGCCTTCAGTCTAATGAGCAGTTCTTC. Its protein product is CASSSSSGLQSNEQFF. Full variable domain (outside the CDR3, taken from reference TRBV5-1 and TRBJ2-1): KAGVTQTPRYLIKTRGQQVTLSCSPISGHRSVSWYQQTPGQGLQFLFEYFSETQRNKGNFPGRFSGRQFSNSRSEMNVSTLELGDSALYLCASSSSSGLQSNEQFFGPGTRLTVL.